Given below is one TCR beta chain in context. This CDR3 region has 14 residues. Germline V gives CDR1 SGHDN, CDR2 FVKESK. Trimming cost V 4 bases and J 2 bases, with 9 bases left between them. The data are from a study of T cell changes during pregnancy in multiple sclerosis. Sequencing was performed with immunoSEQ multiplex PCR; in TCRdb, only in-frame clones are kept and a portion is missing. This sample has approximately 85,000 clones; roughly 92% occur once, and the top ten carry 2.5% to 3%. Specimen: peripheral blood, collected in the first trimester of pregnancy. The clonotype originates from a female donor with multiple sclerosis, enrolled in a pregnancy study. The chain links TRBV14 to TRBJ1-5; D gene uncertain. CDR3 sequence reads: CASSPMGGNQPQHF. The CDR3, as DNA: TGTGCCAGCAGCCCCATGGGAGGCAATCAGCCCCAGCATTTT. Full variable domain (remainder filled in from reference TRBV14 and TRBJ1-5): EAGVTQFPSHSVIEKGQTVTLRCDPISGHDNLYWYRRVMGKEIKFLLHFVKESKQDESGMPNNRFLAERTGGTYSTLKVQPAELEDSGVYFCASSPMGGNQPQHFGDGTRLSIL.